These T cell receptor beta chains were read from a single sample in a study of type 1 regulatory T cells. MiXCR, run by TCRdb on the reads, gives a single entry per CDR3 protein. In the table there are about 24,000 distinct CDR3 sequences, over 40% of which are singletons. The antigens for these receptors are not known. Sequences were obtained from cultured T cells, either the whole culture or a sorted T cell fraction (not recorded which). Receptors originate from a human donor in good health. Each CDR3 is given with its conserved first and last residue. The D gene is left open where the match is weak. Clone size is not always given. Where it is, it says once, few, many or a class for expanded clones.

V gene,J gene,clone size,D gene,CDR3 DNA,CDR3 protein
TRBV12-3/TRBV12-4,TRBJ1-1,-,-,TGTGCCAGCAGTTTGATAGGGCTCCCGAACACTGAAGCTTTCTTT,CASSLIGLPNTEAFF
TRBV7-8,TRBJ1-6,once,-,TGTGCCAGCAGCGACAGACTTTCACCCCTCCACTTT,CASSDRLSPLHF
TRBV5-5,TRBJ1-1,-,-,TGTGCCAGCAGCTTGGCTGGAGAAGTTGGAGCTTTCTTT,CASSLAGEVGAFF
TRBV6-5,TRBJ2-5,-,TRBD2,TGTGCCAGCAGCCCTTCGGGGGGGTACCAAGAGACCCAGTACTTC,CASSPSGGYQETQYF
TRBV7-2,TRBJ1-3,-,-,TGTGCCAGCAGCGTGTGGGACCTCGGTCTCTCACCCGGGAACACCATATATTTT,CASSVWDLGLSPGNTIYF
TRBV6-5,TRBJ1-5,-,TRBD1,TGTGCCAGCAGTTTGGGACAGGGCCAGCAGCCCCAGCATTTT,CASSLGQGQQPQHF
TRBV10-3,TRBJ1-4,-,-,TGTGCCACATCCCATTCAAGGGCTAATGAAAAACTGTTTTTT,CATSHSRANEKLFF
TRBV7-9,TRBJ1-1,medium-sized,-,TGTGCCAGCAGCTTAAGGCAGATGAACACTGAAGCTTTCTTT,CASSLRQMNTEAFF
TRBV5-6,TRBJ1-2,-,TRBD1,TGTGCCAGCAGAAGCGTCAGGGGGATCTATGGCTACACCTTC,CASRSVRGIYGYTF
TRBV18,TRBJ2-7,-,TRBD1,TGTGCCAGCTCACCCCTACCGGGACAGGGGGATGCCGAGCAGTACTTC,CASSPLPGQGDAEQYF
TRBV4-1,TRBJ2-2,-,-,TGCGCCAGCAGCCAACCGGGACCGACGAAACCGGCCACCGGGGAGCTGTTTTTT,CASSQPGPTKPATGELFF
TRBV7-2,TRBJ1-3,-,-,TGTGCCAGCAGCTCCCAGTTGGTTGGAAACACCATATATTTT,CASSSQLVGNTIYF
TRBV5-1,TRBJ2-5,-,-,TGCGCCAGCAGCCTCTTTGAGACCCAGTACTTC,CASSLFETQYF
TRBV19,TRBJ2-3,-,-,TGTGCCAGTAGGGAGACTACAGATACGCAGTATTTT,CASRETTDTQYF
TRBV11-3,TRBJ1-6,few,TRBD1,TGTGCCAGCTCAAACCGGGACAGGGGTTCACCCCTCCACTTT,CASSNRDRGSPLHF
TRBV2,TRBJ2-5,-,TRBD1,TGTGCCAGCATGGGACAGGGGGGTGGAGAGACCCAGTACTTC,CASMGQGGGETQYF
TRBV20-1,TRBJ2-5,-,TRBD2,TGCAGTGCTAGGGCGGGGGGGCGACAAGAGACCCAGTACTTC,CSARAGGRQETQYF
TRBV6-5,TRBJ2-7,few,-,TGTGCCAGCAGCCGCGGGGTCGGGTTTGTTTACGAGCAGTACTTC,CASSRGVGFVYEQYF
TRBV19,TRBJ2-1,-,-,TGTGCCAGTAGTATGGGTGGATACCGCAAGTTCTTC,CASSMGGYRKFF
TRBV5-1,TRBJ2-1,-,-,TGCGCCAGCAGCTTGGTGGGGGGCCCTTACAATGAGCAGTTCTTC,CASSLVGGPYNEQFF
TRBV24-1,TRBJ1-2,few,-,TGTGCCACCAGTGATCGGCTCTATGGCTACACCTTC,CATSDRLYGYTF
TRBV7-2,TRBJ1-2,-,TRBD1,TGTGCCAGCAGTCCCATTGGTATGGCAACAGGGGGCGCTTATGGCTACACCTTC,CASSPIGMATGGAYGYTF
TRBV12-3/TRBV12-4,TRBJ2-3,-,-,TGTGCCAGCAGCCAAATGGATACGCAGTATTTT,CASSQMDTQYF
TRBV12-3/TRBV12-4,TRBJ1-5,many,-,TGTGCCAGCAGTTTCCTGGGCGCAGGGACGCGACAGCCCCAGCATTTT,CASSFLGAGTRQPQHF
TRBV3-1,TRBJ1-6,-,-,TGTGCCAGCAACGACAGGAGGTCACCCCTCCACTTT,CASNDRRSPLHF
TRBV7-9,TRBJ1-1,once,TRBD1,TGTGCCAGCAGCAGAACGGGACAGGGGGCGCTTATCACTGAAGCTTTCTTT,CASSRTGQGALITEAFF
TRBV7-3,TRBJ2-1,-,TRBD1,TGTGCCAGCAGCTCGACAGGGAATGAGCAGTTCTTC,CASSSTGNEQFF
TRBV7-6,TRBJ2-3,few,-,TGTGCCAGCAGCTTAGGGAGACAGACCGTAACAGATACGCAGTATTTT,CASSLGRQTVTDTQYF
TRBV12-3/TRBV12-4,TRBJ1-1,many,-,TGTGCCAGCAGTCCGGGACGTTCCGTGAACACTGAAGCTTTCTTT,CASSPGRSVNTEAFF
TRBV7-8,TRBJ1-3,few,TRBD1,TGTGCCAGCAGCCTCAGGGACAGCCTTGGAAACACCATATATTTT,CASSLRDSLGNTIYF
TRBV7-9,TRBJ1-4,-,-,TGTGCCAGCAGCTCCGGAAAAAAACTGTTTTTT,CASSSGKKLFF
TRBV12-3/TRBV12-4,TRBJ2-2,-,TRBD1,TGTGCCAGCAGGCGACAGGGAACGGTACCCACCGGGGAGCTGTTTTTT,CASRRQGTVPTGELFF
TRBV6-6,TRBJ1-2,medium-sized,TRBD1,TGTGCCAGCAAAAGGACAGGGGGCGCGGTGTATGGCTACACCTTC,CASKRTGGAVYGYTF
TRBV20-1,TRBJ1-1,medium-sized,-,TGCAGTGCTAGAGATGGTAAGGGAAGCACTGAAGCTTTCTTT,CSARDGKGSTEAFF
TRBV12-3/TRBV12-4,TRBJ2-1,few,-,TGTGCCAGCAGCCCGCAGGGGGGCTCGGTTACCTACAATGAGCAGTTCTTC,CASSPQGGSVTYNEQFF